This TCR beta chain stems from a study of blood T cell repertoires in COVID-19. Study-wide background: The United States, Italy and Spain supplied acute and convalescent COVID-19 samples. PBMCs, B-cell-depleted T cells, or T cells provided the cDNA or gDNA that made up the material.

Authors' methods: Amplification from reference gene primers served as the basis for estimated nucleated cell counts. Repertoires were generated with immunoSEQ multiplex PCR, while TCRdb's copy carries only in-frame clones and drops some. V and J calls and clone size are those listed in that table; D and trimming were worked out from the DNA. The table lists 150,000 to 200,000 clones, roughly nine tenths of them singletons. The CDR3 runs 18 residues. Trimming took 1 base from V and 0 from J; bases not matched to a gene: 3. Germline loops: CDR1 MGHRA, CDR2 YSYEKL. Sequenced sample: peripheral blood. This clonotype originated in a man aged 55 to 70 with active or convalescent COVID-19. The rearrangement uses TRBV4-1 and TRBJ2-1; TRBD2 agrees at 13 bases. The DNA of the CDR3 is TGCGCCAGCAGCCAAGGGACTAGCGGGGGTCTCTCCTACAATGAGCAGTTCTTC. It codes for CASSQGTSGGLSYNEQFF.